The rows below give T cell receptor beta chains drawn from one sample of a study of OX40 agonist ivuxolimab in advanced cancers. Clones were read by immunoSEQ multiplex PCR, and TCRdb kept only the in-frame ones, dropping some. The table lists fewer than 100,000 clones, 80% to 90% of them singletons, with around 2% in the top ten. This sample comprised CD4+ or CD8+ T cells sorted from blood, obtained in a trial of the OX40 agonist ivuxolimab. The source is an adult with an advanced solid tumor such as melanoma, head and neck, liver or kidney cancer. Each CDR3 is given with its conserved first and last residue.

>TRBV30|TRBJ1-5
CAWREPNSNQPQHF
>TRBV2|TRBJ1-2
CASSLRKRQGEGGYTF
>TRBV7-6|TRBJ2-7
CASSPGTYEQYF
>TRBV27|TRBJ1-1
CASSGRGPEAFF
>TRBV21-1|TRBJ1-5
CASSNRDSSYPNYSNQPQHF
>TRBV5-6|TRBJ2-1
CASSSRTGAGNEQFF
>TRBV2|TRBJ2-7
CASSEEVLPLGNSYEQYF
>TRBV29-1|TRBJ2-3
CSVEETGTDTQYF
>TRBV5-6|TRBJ1-2
CASSFSFYGYTF
>TRBV2|TRBJ2-3
CASSGYSTDTQYF
>TRBV5-1|TRBJ2-3
CASSSNSTGPDTQYF
>TRBV19|TRBJ1-4
CASSIVGRWTTNEKLFF
>TRBV6-6|TRBJ1-2
CASSYSTALTTYGYTF
>TRBV5-4|TRBJ2-3
CASSSPSGLGADTQYF
>TRBV6-6|TRBJ1-2
CASSYSARGRDGYTF
>TRBV19|TRBJ1-1
CASSIRWDTEAFF
>TRBV5-1|TRBJ2-7
CASSWADTSYEQYF
>TRBV4-1|TRBJ1-6
CASSDRTGTQNSPLHF
>TRBV4-3|TRBJ2-7
CASSQEQYRGIYEQYF
>TRBV6-1|TRBJ1-6
CASSETSSYNSPLHF
>TRBV27|TRBJ1-2
CASSLFGQTYTF
>TRBV27|TRBJ2-5
CASSLSRAGEETQYF